The present entry profiles one T cell receptor beta chain with its context. Its recognized antigen is unknown. No quality values exist for individual bases; no much larger clone is one base distant. This sample was included in a study of blood T cell repertoires in COVID-19 (dated by TCRdb to the early 2020s). A note on the overall study: Samples from collaborators originated in the United States, Italy and Spain and spanned both the acute and convalescent phases of COVID-19. The material from the prospective study consisted of cDNA or gDNA derived from T cells, B-cell-depleted T cells, or PBMCs. Subjects who had been exposed to COVID-19, were actively infected with it, or had recovered from it provided the deeply sampled blood TCRbeta repertoires that made up the dataset. The repertoires were released in a freely available public database meant as a resource for research on the immune response to SARS-CoV-2. Samples were obtained from the ongoing ImmuneRACE study (first 160 participants) and from over a thousand subjects provided by 6 global collaborators. A de-identified subject ID, COVID-19 status, age in years and sex were almost always included in the sample metadata. Where available, HLA class I and class II types were taken from metadata supplied by the sample provider and were not determined by assay-based typing.

The collaborating institutions used their own protocols to collect whole blood in K2EDTA tubes. For TCRbeta analysis, collaborator samples were shipped as frozen whole blood, as isolated PBMCs, or as DNA extracted from either sample type. The research as a whole found: The quantity of clinical and demographic metadata differed by source and by participant and was supplied without curation.

Trimming at the junction amounts to 5 bases on V and 7 bases on J, and the germline ends lie 17 bases apart. CDR1 SGHNT and CDR2 YENEEA are derived from the germline V gene. Spanning cysteine to phenylalanine, the CDR3 consists of 15 amino acids. Only CDR3 DNA is held: 45 bases, read in frame from base 1. TCRbeta CDR3 regions were amplified from genomic DNA by means of the immunoSEQ Assay, a bias-controlled multiplex PCR. For the original study's pipeline: Nucleated cell counts per sample were estimated from amplification of reference gene primers within the assay. To quantify the absolute abundance of each unique TCRbeta CDR3 rearrangement, sequence reads were collapsed and filtered. For each sample, productive Simpson clonality was calculated as the square root of Simpson's diversity index over productive rearrangements. TCRdb holds this immuneACCESS table with in-frame rearrangements only. Some clones are missing; in checked studies, unresolved V genes explain under half, and the rest has no known cause. V, J and clone size are taken as reported in that table, and D and trimming were inferred from the DNA itself. Within this sample are over 130,000 clones, with about 81% of them counted one time only. Clones ranked in the top ten supply about 4.3% of the sample.

Sequencing was carried out using peripheral blood. Recombination linked TRBV11-3 to TRBJ1-4; no confident D gene assignment can be made. The receptor was isolated from a woman of 80 years or more with acute or convalescent COVID-19. This receptor has the CDR3 CASSPKRPVSEKLFF. The DNA reads TGTGCCAGCAGCCCAAAGAGGCCCGTGAGTGAAAAACTGTTTTTT.